This T cell receptor (beta chain) was recorded in a study of T cell clones after liver transplantation. Study in general: TCRbeta sequencing after a pre-transplant mixed lymphocyte reaction identified graft-donor-reactive clones, later tracked in post-transplant blood. Apart from a few HCV-positive recipients, transplants were for non-autoimmune, non-viral reasons. Without induction therapy, subjects received standard immunosuppression until 12-24 months post-transplant. Study results and caveats: In a couple of subjects, few donor cells limited the measurable donor-reactive repertoire.

To note about this clone: What it recognizes is unknown.

Assay used: immunoSEQ multiplex PCR; TCRdb lists only in-frame clones, some missing. This sample has around 20,000 clones, with roughly 88% found just once. From germline, CDR1 is SEHNR and CDR2 FQNEAQ (reference sequence). This CDR3 is 13 amino acids long. Trimming removed 1 base from V and 6 bases from J; junction bases left unmatched: 1. This TCR was recovered from a human donor who received a liver transplant. The chain combines TRBV7-9 with TRBJ2-3; 7 bases match TRBD1. Here the sequenced sample was CD8+ T cells from blood, taken before liver transplant. DNA of the CDR3: TGTGCCAGCAGCTTAGGGGGACAGGATACGCAGTATTTT. This codes for CASSLGGQDTQYF.